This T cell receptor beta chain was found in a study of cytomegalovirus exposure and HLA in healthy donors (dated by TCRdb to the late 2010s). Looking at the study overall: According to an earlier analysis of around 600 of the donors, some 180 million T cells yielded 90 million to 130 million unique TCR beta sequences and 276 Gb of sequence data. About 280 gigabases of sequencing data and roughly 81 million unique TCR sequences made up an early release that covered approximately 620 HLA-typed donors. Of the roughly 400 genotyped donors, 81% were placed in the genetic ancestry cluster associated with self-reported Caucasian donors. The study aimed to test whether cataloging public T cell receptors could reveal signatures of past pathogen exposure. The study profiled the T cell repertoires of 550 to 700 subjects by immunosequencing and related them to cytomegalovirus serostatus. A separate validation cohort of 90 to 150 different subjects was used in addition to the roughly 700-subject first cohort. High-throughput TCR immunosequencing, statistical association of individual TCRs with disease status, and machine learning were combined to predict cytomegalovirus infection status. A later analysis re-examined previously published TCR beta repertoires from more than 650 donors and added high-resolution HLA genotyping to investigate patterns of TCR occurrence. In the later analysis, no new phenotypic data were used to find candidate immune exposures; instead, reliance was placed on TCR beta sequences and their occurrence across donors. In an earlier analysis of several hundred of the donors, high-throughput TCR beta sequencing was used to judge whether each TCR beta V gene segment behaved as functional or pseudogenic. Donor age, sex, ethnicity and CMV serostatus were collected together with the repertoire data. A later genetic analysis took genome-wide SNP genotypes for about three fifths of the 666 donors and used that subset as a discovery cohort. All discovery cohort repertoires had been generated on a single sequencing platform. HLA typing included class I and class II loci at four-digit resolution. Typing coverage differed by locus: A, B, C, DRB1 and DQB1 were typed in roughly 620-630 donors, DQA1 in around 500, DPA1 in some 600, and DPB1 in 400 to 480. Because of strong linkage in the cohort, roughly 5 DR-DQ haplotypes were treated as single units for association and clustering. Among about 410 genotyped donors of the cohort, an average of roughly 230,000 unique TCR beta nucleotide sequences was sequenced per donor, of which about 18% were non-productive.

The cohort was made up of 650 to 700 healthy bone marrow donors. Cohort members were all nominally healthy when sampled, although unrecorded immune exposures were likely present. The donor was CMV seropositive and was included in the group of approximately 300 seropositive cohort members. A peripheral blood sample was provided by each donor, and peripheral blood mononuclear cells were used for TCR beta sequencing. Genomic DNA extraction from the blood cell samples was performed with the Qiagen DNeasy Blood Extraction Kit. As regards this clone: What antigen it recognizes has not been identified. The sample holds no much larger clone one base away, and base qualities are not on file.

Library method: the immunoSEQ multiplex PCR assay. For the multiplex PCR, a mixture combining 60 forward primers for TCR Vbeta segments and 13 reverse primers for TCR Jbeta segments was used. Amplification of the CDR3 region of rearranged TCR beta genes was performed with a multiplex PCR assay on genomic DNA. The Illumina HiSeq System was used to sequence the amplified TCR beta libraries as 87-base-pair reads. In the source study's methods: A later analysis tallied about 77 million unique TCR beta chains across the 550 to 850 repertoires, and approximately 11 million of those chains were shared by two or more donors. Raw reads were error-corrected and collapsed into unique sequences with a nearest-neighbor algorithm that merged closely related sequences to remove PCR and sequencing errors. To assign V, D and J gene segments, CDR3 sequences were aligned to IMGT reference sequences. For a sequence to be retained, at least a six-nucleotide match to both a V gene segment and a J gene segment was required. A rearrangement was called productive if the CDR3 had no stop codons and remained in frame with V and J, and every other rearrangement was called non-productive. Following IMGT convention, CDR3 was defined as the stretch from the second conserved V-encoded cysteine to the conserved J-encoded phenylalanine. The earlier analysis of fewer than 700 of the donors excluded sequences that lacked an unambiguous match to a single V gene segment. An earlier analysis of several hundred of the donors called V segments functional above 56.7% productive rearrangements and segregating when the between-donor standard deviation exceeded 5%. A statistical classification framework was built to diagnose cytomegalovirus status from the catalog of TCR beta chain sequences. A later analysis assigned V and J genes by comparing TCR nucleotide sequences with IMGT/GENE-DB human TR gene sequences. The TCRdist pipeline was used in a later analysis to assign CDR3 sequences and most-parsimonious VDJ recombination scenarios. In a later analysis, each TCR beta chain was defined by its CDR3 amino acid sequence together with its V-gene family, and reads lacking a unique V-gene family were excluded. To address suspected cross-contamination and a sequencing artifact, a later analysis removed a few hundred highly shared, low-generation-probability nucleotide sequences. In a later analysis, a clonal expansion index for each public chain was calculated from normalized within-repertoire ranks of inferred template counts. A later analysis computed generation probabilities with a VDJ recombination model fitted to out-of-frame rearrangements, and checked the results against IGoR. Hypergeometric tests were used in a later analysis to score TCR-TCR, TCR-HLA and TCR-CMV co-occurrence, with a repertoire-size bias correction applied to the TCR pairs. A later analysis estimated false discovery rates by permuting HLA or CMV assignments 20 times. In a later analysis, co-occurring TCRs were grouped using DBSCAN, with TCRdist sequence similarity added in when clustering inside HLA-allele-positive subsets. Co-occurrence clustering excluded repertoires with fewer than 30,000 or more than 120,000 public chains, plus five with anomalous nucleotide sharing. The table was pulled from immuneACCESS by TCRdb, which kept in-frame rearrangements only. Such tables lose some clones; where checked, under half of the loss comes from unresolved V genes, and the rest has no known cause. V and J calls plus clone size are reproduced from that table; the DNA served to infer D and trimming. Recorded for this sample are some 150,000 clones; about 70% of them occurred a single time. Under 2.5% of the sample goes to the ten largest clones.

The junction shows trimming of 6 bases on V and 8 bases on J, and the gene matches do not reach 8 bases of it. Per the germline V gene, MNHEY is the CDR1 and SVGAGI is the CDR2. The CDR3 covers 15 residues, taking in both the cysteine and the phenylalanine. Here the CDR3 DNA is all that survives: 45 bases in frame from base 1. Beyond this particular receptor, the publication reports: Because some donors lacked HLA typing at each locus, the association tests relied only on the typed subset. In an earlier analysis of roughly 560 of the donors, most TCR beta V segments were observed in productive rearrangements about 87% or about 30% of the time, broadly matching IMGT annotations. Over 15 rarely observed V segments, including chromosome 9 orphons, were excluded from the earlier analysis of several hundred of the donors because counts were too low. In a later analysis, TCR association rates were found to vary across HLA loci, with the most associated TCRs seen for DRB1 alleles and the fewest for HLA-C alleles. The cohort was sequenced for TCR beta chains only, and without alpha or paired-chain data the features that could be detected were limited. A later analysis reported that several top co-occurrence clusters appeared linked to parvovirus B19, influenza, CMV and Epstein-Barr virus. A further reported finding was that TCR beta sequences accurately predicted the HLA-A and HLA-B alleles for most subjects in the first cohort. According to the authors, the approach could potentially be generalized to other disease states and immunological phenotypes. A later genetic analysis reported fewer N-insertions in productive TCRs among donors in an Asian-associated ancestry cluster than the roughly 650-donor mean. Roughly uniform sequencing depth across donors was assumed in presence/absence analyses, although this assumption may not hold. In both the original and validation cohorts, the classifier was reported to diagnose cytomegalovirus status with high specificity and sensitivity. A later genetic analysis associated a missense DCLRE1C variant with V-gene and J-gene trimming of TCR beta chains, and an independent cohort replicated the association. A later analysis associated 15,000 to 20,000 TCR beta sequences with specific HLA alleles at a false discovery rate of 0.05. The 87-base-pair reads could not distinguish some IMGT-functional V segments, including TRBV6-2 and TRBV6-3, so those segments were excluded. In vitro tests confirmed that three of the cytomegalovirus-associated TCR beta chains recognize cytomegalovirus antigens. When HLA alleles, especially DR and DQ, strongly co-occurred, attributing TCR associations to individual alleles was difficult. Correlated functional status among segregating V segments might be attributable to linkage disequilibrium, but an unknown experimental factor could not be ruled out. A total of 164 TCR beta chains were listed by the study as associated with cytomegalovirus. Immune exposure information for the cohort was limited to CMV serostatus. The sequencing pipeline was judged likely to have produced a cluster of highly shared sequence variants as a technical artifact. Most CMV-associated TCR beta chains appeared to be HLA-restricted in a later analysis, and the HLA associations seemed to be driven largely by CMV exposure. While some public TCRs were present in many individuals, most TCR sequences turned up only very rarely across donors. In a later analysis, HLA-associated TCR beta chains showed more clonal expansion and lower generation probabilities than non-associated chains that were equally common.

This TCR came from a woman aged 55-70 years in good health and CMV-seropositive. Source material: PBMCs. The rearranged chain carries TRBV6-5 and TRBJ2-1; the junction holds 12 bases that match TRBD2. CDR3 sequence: CASSPGLAGSHEQFF. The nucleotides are TGTGCCAGCAGCCCCGGACTAGCGGGATCGCATGAGCAGTTCTTC.